Listed below are T cell receptor beta chains from one sample, sequenced in a study of T cells after yellow fever vaccination. TCRdb ran MiXCR on the 5' RACE reads and lists one entry per CDR3 protein. The sample lists 450,000 to 550,000 distinct CDR3 sequences, 21% occurring once. The material was PBMCs, obtained less than 25 days after the first yellow fever vaccination. The receptors shown here come from a man aged 18-30 years who received the YFV17D yellow fever vaccine. CDR3s include the opening cysteine and the closing phenylalanine or tryptophan. Fields, in order: clone size, J gene, D gene, V gene, CDR3 DNA, CDR3 protein. A D gene is named only where the DNA matches it firmly. Rows give clone size only sometimes, using once, few, many, or a class for an expanded clone.

size: .; J: TRBJ1-6; D: .; V: TRBV5-1; DNA: TGCGCCAGCAGCTTCGTCGGGGGCTCGGATTCACCCCTCCACTTT; CDR3: CASSFVGGSDSPLHF
size: .; J: TRBJ2-3; D: .; V: TRBV28; DNA: TGTGCCAGCAGTAGCGGACTCGCCGGGAAGACAGATACGCAGTATTTT; CDR3: CASSSGLAGKTDTQYF
size: .; J: TRBJ2-3; D: TRBD2; V: TRBV3-1; DNA: TGTGCCAGCAGCCAAGTCGGCGGGGGGGCAGTAGATACGCAGTATTTT; CDR3: CASSQVGGGAVDTQYF
size: few; J: TRBJ1-4; D: .; V: TRBV29-1; DNA: TGCAGCGTTGACCTGGGTGGTAATGAAAAACTGTTTTTT; CDR3: CSVDLGGNEKLFF
size: .; J: TRBJ2-5; D: .; V: TRBV5-1; DNA: TGCGCCAGCAGCCCTCCGGGGTCTGTCTTCCAAGAGACCCAGTACTTC; CDR3: CASSPPGSVFQETQYF
size: few; J: TRBJ1-2; D: .; V: TRBV7-2; DNA: TGTGCCAGCAGCTACTACCTGACTGCGAACTATGGCTACACCTTC; CDR3: CASSYYLTANYGYTF
size: .; J: TRBJ2-5; D: .; V: TRBV5-1; DNA: TGCGCCAGCAGCTTGGTGCCGGGTACGGGCGAGACCCAGTACTTC; CDR3: CASSLVPGTGETQYF
size: few; J: TRBJ2-3; D: .; V: TRBV19; DNA: TGTGCCAGTAGTAATAACAGGGAAACAGATACGCAGTATTTT; CDR3: CASSNNRETDTQYF
size: .; J: TRBJ2-5; D: .; V: TRBV20-1; DNA: TGCAGTGCTAATCCTGCTCTGGATACCCAGTACTTC; CDR3: CSANPALDTQYF
size: few; J: TRBJ2-7; D: .; V: TRBV13; DNA: TGTGCCAGCAGCTTAGTAATGGGAGCCTCCGAGCAGTACTTC; CDR3: CASSLVMGASEQYF
size: few; J: TRBJ2-1; D: TRBD2; V: TRBV5-1; DNA: TGCGCCAGCAGCCGAGGCGGGCCTCGGGGGGATGAGCAGTTCTTC; CDR3: CASSRGGPRGDEQFF
size: .; J: TRBJ2-2; D: .; V: TRBV6-1; DNA: TGTGCCAGCAGGGCAGGGACTTTTACCGGGGAGCTGTTTTTT; CDR3: CASRAGTFTGELFF
size: .; J: TRBJ2-5; D: TRBD1; V: TRBV29-1; DNA: TGCAGCGCATGGACAGGGCGTGGGGAGACCCAGTACTTC; CDR3: CSAWTGRGETQYF
size: few; J: TRBJ2-7; D: TRBD2; V: TRBV6-5; DNA: TGTGCCAGCAGTTACGGGGCGGGGGGTGCCTACGAGCAGTACTTC; CDR3: CASSYGAGGAYEQYF
size: few; J: TRBJ1-2; D: .; V: TRBV12-3/TRBV12-4; DNA: TGTGCCAGCAGTTTAAGGGCCCAAGGCTACACCTTC; CDR3: CASSLRAQGYTF
size: .; J: TRBJ2-5; D: .; V: TRBV5-1; DNA: TGCGCCAGCGGGGCCGAGGGAGAGACCCAGTACTTC; CDR3: CASGAEGETQYF
size: few; J: TRBJ1-2; D: .; V: TRBV12-3/TRBV12-4; DNA: TGTGCCAGCTCCCCAGGACTCCCCGACGATGGCTACACCTTC; CDR3: CASSPGLPDDGYTF
size: few; J: TRBJ2-7; D: .; V: TRBV12-3/TRBV12-4; DNA: TGTGCCAGCACCTCCTCGATACCCTCCTACGAGCAGTACTTC; CDR3: CASTSSIPSYEQYF
size: many; J: TRBJ2-7; D: TRBD2; V: TRBV18; DNA: TGTGCCAGCTCACCCTCTGGGACTAGCGGTACCTACGAGCAGTACTTC; CDR3: CASSPSGTSGTYEQYF
size: .; J: TRBJ2-5; D: .; V: TRBV11-2; DNA: TGTGCCAGCAGCTTAGGGTCTAGCGCTTACCAAGAGACCCAGTACTTC; CDR3: CASSLGSSAYQETQYF
size: .; J: TRBJ2-3; D: .; V: TRBV7-9; DNA: TGTGCCAGCAGCGGACCCGGGACTGCGCAGTATTTT; CDR3: CASSGPGTAQYF
size: few; J: TRBJ2-3; D: .; V: TRBV20-1; DNA: TGCAGTGCTAGAGATCGACTAGGGCTCACAGATACGCAGTATTTT; CDR3: CSARDRLGLTDTQYF
size: .; J: TRBJ2-3; D: .; V: TRBV4-3; DNA: TGCGCCAGCAGCCAAGTAGGACTACCAACCCTAGATACGCAGTATTTT; CDR3: CASSQVGLPTLDTQYF
size: .; J: TRBJ2-1; D: TRBD1; V: TRBV7-2; DNA: TGTGCCAGCAAACCCAAGGGGACAGGGTTGTACAATGAGCAGTTCTTC; CDR3: CASKPKGTGLYNEQFF
size: few; J: TRBJ2-3; D: TRBD2; V: TRBV7-8; DNA: TGTGCCAGCAGCTTTCTAGCGGGGGGTCGCACAGATACGCAGTATTTT; CDR3: CASSFLAGGRTDTQYF
size: .; J: TRBJ2-6; D: TRBD2; V: TRBV7-8; DNA: TGTGCCAGCAGCTTAGGAGAGGGAGGGCTGCTCGGGGCCAACGTCCTGACTTTC; CDR3: CASSLGEGGLLGANVLTF
size: many; J: TRBJ1-2; D: TRBD1; V: TRBV12-3/TRBV12-4; DNA: TGTGCCAGCAGCACAGGACAGGGCTACGGCTACACCTTC; CDR3: CASSTGQGYGYTF
size: few; J: TRBJ2-7; D: .; V: TRBV5-1; DNA: TGCGCCAGCAGCCCAGGACCATCACAAACCTACGAGCAGTACTTC; CDR3: CASSPGPSQTYEQYF
size: few; J: TRBJ2-1; D: TRBD1; V: TRBV7-3; DNA: TGTGCCAGCAGCTCCACAGGGGTCAATGAGCAGTTCTTC; CDR3: CASSSTGVNEQFF
size: .; J: TRBJ1-2; D: TRBD1; V: TRBV20-1; DNA: TGCAGTGCTAGAGTCCCCAGGATCTTGACAGGGCGGCATGGCTACACCTTC; CDR3: CSARVPRILTGRHGYTF
size: few; J: TRBJ1-1; D: .; V: TRBV5-1; DNA: TGCGCCAGCAGCTTGGGTGGGGGGCGAGGGAACACTGAAGCTTTCTTT; CDR3: CASSLGGGRGNTEAFF
size: .; J: TRBJ2-6; D: TRBD1; V: TRBV7-2; DNA: TGTGCCAGCAGCCCGGGACAGGCGTGGGGGGCCAACGTCCTGACTTTC; CDR3: CASSPGQAWGANVLTF
size: .; J: TRBJ1-1; D: .; V: TRBV10-3; DNA: TGTGCCATCAGGACAGGTTTGACTGAAGCTTTCTTT; CDR3: CAIRTGLTEAFF
size: few; J: TRBJ2-7; D: .; V: TRBV5-1; DNA: TGCGCCAGCAGCTGGGGACCGGACCGCCTATACGAGCAGTACTTC; CDR3: CASSWGPDRLYEQYF
size: .; J: TRBJ1-3; D: .; V: TRBV6-5; DNA: TGTGCCAGCAGTCTACAGGGTGTAGGAAACACCATATATTTT; CDR3: CASSLQGVGNTIYF
size: .; J: TRBJ1-1; D: .; V: TRBV18; DNA: TGTGCCAGCTCACCAGGGAGTTATCCGCCCCGGAACACTGAAGCTTTCTTT; CDR3: CASSPGSYPPRNTEAFF
size: .; J: TRBJ2-3; D: TRBD2; V: TRBV7-2; DNA: TGTGCCAGCAGCCCTACTAGCGGGGGAAGAGATACGCAGTATTTT; CDR3: CASSPTSGGRDTQYF
size: few; J: TRBJ2-3; D: TRBD2; V: TRBV6-5; DNA: TGTGCCAGCAGTTACACAGGTCTAGCGGGGGGGAATAGGCTGCCGACGCAGTATTTT; CDR3: CASSYTGLAGGNRLPTQYF
size: .; J: TRBJ1-2; D: .; V: TRBV12-3/TRBV12-4; DNA: TGTGCCAGCAGTCCTGCCGACCCGGGAAGGGGCTACACCTTC; CDR3: CASSPADPGRGYTF
size: .; J: TRBJ2-3; D: TRBD2; V: TRBV7-2; DNA: TGTGCCAGCACCCACGGGCGGGGGGGCCCAGATACGCAGTATTTT; CDR3: CASTHGRGGPDTQYF
size: .; J: TRBJ2-3; D: .; V: TRBV7-3; DNA: TGTGCCAGCAGCTACTCTTATGCTCAGGGCACAGATACGCAGTATTTT; CDR3: CASSYSYAQGTDTQYF
size: few; J: TRBJ2-2; D: .; V: TRBV21-1; DNA: TGTGCCAGCAGCAATTGGCAGGGGTGCACCGGGGAGCTGTTTTTT; CDR3: CASSNWQGCTGELFF
size: .; J: TRBJ1-5; D: TRBD1; V: TRBV7-2; DNA: TGTGCCAGCAGCTTGACAGGGCACAATCAGCCCCAGCATTTT; CDR3: CASSLTGHNQPQHF
size: few; J: TRBJ2-1; D: .; V: TRBV7-2; DNA: TGTGCCAGCAGCCCTGGGGCAGATTGGAATGAGCAGTTCTTC; CDR3: CASSPGADWNEQFF
size: few; J: TRBJ2-5; D: .; V: TRBV6-1; DNA: TGTGCCAGCAGAAATGGTTGGGGGCACGGGGCCCAGTACTTC; CDR3: CASRNGWGHGAQYF
size: .; J: TRBJ2-5; D: .; V: TRBV29-1; DNA: TGCAGCGTTGTGGGAGTAGCGATCCATCGGGGAGGAGAGACCCAGTACTTC; CDR3: CSVVGVAIHRGGETQYF
size: many; J: TRBJ1-4; D: TRBD1; V: TRBV3-1; DNA: TGTGCCAGCAGCTTGGGACAGTCTAATGAAAAACTGTTTTTT; CDR3: CASSLGQSNEKLFF
size: few; J: TRBJ1-5; D: TRBD1; V: TRBV7-8; DNA: TGTGCCAGCAGCGCCTTGACAGGGCGCGCTCAGCCCCAGCATTTT; CDR3: CASSALTGRAQPQHF
size: once; J: TRBJ1-4; D: .; V: TRBV29-1; DNA: TGCAGCGTTGAAGTAAAGGGAAAAAATGAAAAACTGTTTTTT; CDR3: CSVEVKGKNEKLFF
size: .; J: TRBJ1-5; D: TRBD1; V: TRBV6-2/TRBV6-3; DNA: TGTGCCAGCAGTTACCGCAACAGGGGGGAGCAGCCCCAGCATTTT; CDR3: CASSYRNRGEQPQHF
size: .; J: TRBJ2-6; D: .; V: TRBV4-1; DNA: TGCGCCAGCAGCCAAGATCACCGAAGCCTAGCCGGGGCCAACGTCCTGACTTTC; CDR3: CASSQDHRSLAGANVLTF
size: .; J: TRBJ1-5; D: .; V: TRBV6-5; DNA: TGTGCCAGCAGTTCGAGGGGGGCCAATCAGCCCCAGCATTTT; CDR3: CASSSRGANQPQHF
size: few; J: TRBJ1-1; D: TRBD1; V: TRBV6-5; DNA: TGTGCCAGCAGTTTCGACAGGGTGGTTGCTGAAGCTTTCTTT; CDR3: CASSFDRVVAEAFF
size: .; J: TRBJ1-4; D: .; V: TRBV4-3; DNA: TGCGCCAGCAGCCGCCAGGATGCAACTAATGAAAAACTGTTTTTT; CDR3: CASSRQDATNEKLFF
size: .; J: TRBJ1-1; D: .; V: TRBV29-1; DNA: TGCAGCGTTGCACAGGGCCCCCAGGGTTACACTGAAGCTTTCTTT; CDR3: CSVAQGPQGYTEAFF
size: many; J: TRBJ2-3; D: .; V: TRBV19; DNA: TGTGCCAGTAGTCCCTCTTCGGAAAATACGCAGTATTTT; CDR3: CASSPSSENTQYF